These 25 T cell receptor beta chains were sequenced from one sample in a study of T cell responses to AZD1222 COVID-19 vaccine. TCRdb's copy holds only in-frame clones and misses some; the assay was immunoSEQ multiplex PCR. Altogether 100,000 to 130,000 clones are present, 90% to 95% being singletons, with the ten largest covering roughly a fifth. The sample consisted of peripheral blood, taken on day 0 of AZD1222 vaccination. The receptors come from an adult in good health.

CDR3 nucleotides: TGTGCCAGCAGCTTAGTCGGGGGGGCAAGTCCCTACGAGCAGTACTTC. Amino acids: CASSLVGGASPYEQYF. The chain combines TRBV7-2 with TRBJ2-7; the match to TRBD2 covers 8 bases. This CDR3 spans 16 amino acids. V shed 1 base and J 2 bases; nucleotides not matched to a gene: 7. Germline V gene lookup returns CDR1 SGHTA and CDR2 FQGNSA.

This chain connects TRBV5-4 to TRBJ2-1; 12 bases match TRBD2. Per germline, CDR1 SGHNT and CDR2 YYREEE (reference sequence). The CDR3 consists of 18 residues. The ends lost 0 bases at V and 4 bases at J; junction bases unmatched: 8. The CDR3: CASSLAVLAGGRYNEQFF. Here the CDR3 DNA reads TGTGCCAGCAGCTTGGCCGTACTAGCGGGGGGCAGGTACAATGAGCAGTTCTTC.

The rearrangement joins TRBV6-2 or TRBV6-3 to TRBJ2-1; 10 bases are shared with TRBD2. The junction had 8 bases not matched to a gene; V was cut back by 5 bases and J by 7 bases. The CDR3 consists of 15 residues. The germline CDR1 and CDR2 sequences are MNHEY and SVGEGT. The DNA of the CDR3 is TGTGCCAGCAGTACCCTAGCGGGGGCTCGGAATGAGCAGTTCTTC. Encoded protein: CASSTLAGARNEQFF.

The chain employs TRBV24-1 and TRBJ2-1; 9 nucleotides agree with TRBD2. There are 16 residues in the CDR3. Germline values: CDR1 KGHDR, CDR2 SFDVKD. The junction had 6 bases not matched to a gene; V was cut back by 4 bases and J by 3 bases. Here the CDR3 reads CATSDPRAGGYNEQFF. The CDR3 nucleotides read TGTGCCACCAGTGACCCGAGAGCGGGGGGCTACAATGAGCAGTTCTTC.

The V call is TRBV4-3, the J call TRBJ2-2, with TRBD2 matching over 7 bases. CDR1 and CDR2 (germline): LGHNA, YSLEER. This CDR3 is built from 17 residues. V was pared by 0 bases and J by 5 bases, with 9 bases of the junction left unmatched. The CDR3 here is CASSQDGPGLPTGELFF. In nucleotides, the CDR3 is TGCGCCAGCAGCCAAGATGGACCGGGACTACCAACCGGGGAGCTGTTTTTT.

V gene TRBV6-5 combines with J gene TRBJ2-7; D might be TRBD1 (5 bases). Trimming took off 0 bases at V and 3 bases at J, with 9 bases between the two ends. Germline V gene data show CDR1 as MNHEY and CDR2 as SVGAGI. The CDR3 consists of 14 residues. CDR3 residues: CASSYSKGFYEQYF. The CDR3 DNA follows: TGTGCCAGCAGTTACTCGAAGGGGTTCTACGAGCAGTACTTC.

V gene TRBV5-5 combines with J gene TRBJ1-1; no definite D call. Germline CDR1 is SGHKS and CDR2 is YYEKEE (reference sequence). Trimming shortened V by 1 base and J by 4 bases, and 8 bases separated the two germline ends. CDR3 length equals 13 residues. CDR3 coding DNA: TGTGCCAGCAGCTTGTCCTACTCCACTGAAGCTTTCTTT. This codes for CASSLSYSTEAFF.

V usage is TRBV7-2 and J usage is TRBJ2-7, with 10 bases aligning to TRBD2. V shed 3 bases, J shed 6 bases, and the junction held 8 bases outside the gene matches. The CDR3 runs 15 residues. Per the germline V gene, CDR1 is SGHTA and CDR2 is FQGNSA. This chain's CDR3 is CASSLPSSGGIEQYF. CDR3 sequence (DNA): TGTGCCAGCAGCTTGCCCTCTAGCGGGGGTATCGAGCAGTACTTC.

The V and J genes are TRBV11-2 and TRBJ1-2, with D hard to call. V shed 1 base and J shed 6 bases, with 12 bases lying between them. CDR3 length equals 14 residues. CDR1 SGHAT and CDR2 FQNNGV come from the germline V gene. CDR3 sequence (DNA): TGTGCCAGCAGCTTAGGGCCTTTACCACATGGCTACACCTTC. It specifies CASSLGPLPHGYTF.

V is TRBV25-1 and J is TRBJ2-2, with TRBD1 matching over 9 bases. Germline lookup yields CDR1 MGHDK and CDR2 SYGVNS. Losses at the gene ends were 1 base for V and 4 bases for J; bases not matched to a gene: 4. This CDR3 contains 16 residues. The chain's CDR3 is CASSEFRQGVTGELFF. As DNA, the CDR3 is TGTGCCAGCAGTGAATTTCGACAGGGGGTCACCGGGGAGCTGTTTTTT.

J is TRBJ1-1 and V is TRBV28, with D perhaps TRBD1 (6 bases). CDR3 length: 12 amino acids. Germline V gene data show CDR1 as MDHEN and CDR2 as SYDVKM. V gave up 6 bases and J gave up 11 bases, with 16 bases separating them. CDR3 amino acids: CASRSLTGLAFF. CDR3 DNA sequence: TGTGCCAGCAGGTCCTTGACAGGTTTGGCTTTCTTT.

The chain couples TRBV20-1 to TRBJ2-7, with D possibly being TRBD1 or TRBD2 (5 bases each). Germline CDR1 is DFQATT and CDR2 is SNEGSKA (reference sequence). This CDR3 spans 11 amino acids. V gave up 5 bases and J gave up 4 bases, with 9 bases separating them. CDR3 loop: CSAQGVYEQYF. The DNA for the CDR3 is TGCAGTGCTCAGGGAGTATACGAGCAGTACTTC.

This rearrangement joins TRBV20-1 to TRBJ2-5; D call uncertain. Between the trimmed V and J ends, which lost 3 bases and 5 bases, there was a span of 10 bases. Germline V CDR1 and CDR2: DFQATT, SNEGSKA (reference sequence). This CDR3 is built from 12 residues. CDR3 nucleotide sequence: TGCAGTGCTAGTAGATCGATGGAGACCCAGTACTTC. As protein: CSASRSMETQYF.

The chain has TRBV7-2 and TRBJ1-4; TRBD1 agrees at 8 bases. CDR1 is SGHTA, CDR2 FQGNSA, per germline. Losses at the gene ends were 5 bases for V and 8 bases for J; bases not matched to a gene: 7. The CDR3 totals 14 residues. CDR3 nucleotide sequence: TGTGCCAGCAGCCCACAGGGGGGGAGCGAAAAACTGTTTTTT. It specifies CASSPQGGSEKLFF.

The chain links TRBV19 to TRBJ1-1; D might be TRBD1 (5 bases). Trimming took off 6 bases at V and 5 bases at J, with 10 bases between the two ends. The V gene's germline CDR1 is LNHDA and CDR2 SQIVND (reference sequence). The CDR3 extends over 12 amino acids. The CDR3 is CASRRAGTEAFF. The CDR3 DNA is TGTGCCAGTAGAAGGGCAGGGACTGAAGCTTTCTTT.

The chain recombines TRBV6-5 with TRBJ1-6; 8 bases fit TRBD1. Losses at the gene ends were 11 bases for V and 6 bases for J; bases not matched to a gene: 6. CDR3 length equals 13 residues. Germline V gene sequence: CDR1 MNHEY, CDR2 SVGAGI. The CDR3 DNA follows: TGTGCCGCCCGGGACAGGCTTAATTCACCCCTCCACTTT. It specifies CAARDRLNSPLHF.

This clone was recorded a few times. The genes are TRBV9 and TRBJ2-1; D possibly uses TRBD1 or TRBD2 (5 bases each). The germline V and J ends were trimmed by 7 bases and 2 bases, with 19 bases remaining between them. This CDR3 has 16 residues. Germline CDR1 is SGDLS and CDR2 is YYNGEE. As DNA, the CDR3 is TGTGCCAGCTCCGTAGTGGGGGAAGCGGCCTACAATGAGCAGTTCTTC. Residues: CASSVVGEAAYNEQFF.

The V gene is TRBV2, the J gene TRBJ1-6; perhaps TRBD1 as D (5 bases). The germline CDR1 and CDR2 sequences are SNHLY and FYNNEI. Deletions cut 7 bases from V and 0 bases from J, with 16 bases between. This CDR3 spans 17 amino acids. The CDR3 DNA is TGTGCCAGCACCGAAAGGGGTCAGAGCTCCTATAATTCACCCCTCCACTTT. It encodes CASTERGQSSYNSPLHF.

The V gene is TRBV7-2, the J gene TRBJ2-2; 7 nucleotides match TRBD2. Germline V CDR1 and CDR2: SGHTA, FQGNSA. CDR3 length: 18 residues. J lost 7 bases, V lost 2 bases, and 16 bases had no gene match. Here the CDR3 DNA reads TGTGCCAGCAGCTTATTGTCGCGGGAGAGTAGAATAGGCGGGGAGCTGTTTTTT. This encodes CASSLLSRESRIGGELFF.

This sequence joins TRBV7-8 and TRBJ2-1; 8 nucleotides align to TRBD1. Germline CDR1 SGHVS, CDR2 FQNEAQ. V lost 5 bases, J lost 9 bases, and 3 bases stayed unmatched. This CDR3 region has 12 residues. CDR3 nucleotide sequence: TGTGCCAGCAGCAACGACAGGGGTGAGCAGTTCTTC. This sequence encodes CASSNDRGEQFF.

The V and J genes are TRBV6-6 and TRBJ2-1, with D unclear. The germline V gene has CDR1 MNHNY and CDR2 SVGAGI (reference sequence). There are 13 residues in the CDR3. V lost 0 bases, J lost 6 bases, and 6 bases lay in between. CDR3 loop: CASSYSIANEQFF. As DNA, the CDR3 is TGTGCCAGCAGTTACTCGATTGCCAATGAGCAGTTCTTC.

This chain links TRBV6-5 with TRBJ2-7, with 8 bases that match TRBD2. The CDR3 sequence is 16 residues long. V shed 2 bases, J shed 9 bases, and the junction held 15 bases outside the gene matches. Germline assignment: CDR1 MNHEY and CDR2 SVGAGI. The DNA of the CDR3 is TGTGCCAGCAGTTACCCTGTAGCGGGGAGGGTCCACGGGCAGTACTTC. This translates into CASSYPVAGRVHGQYF.

The J gene is TRBJ2-1, the V gene TRBV6-4; perhaps TRBD2 as D (6 bases). This CDR3 is 12 amino acids long. Germline V lookup: CDR1 MRHNA, CDR2 SNTAGT. The V end lost 2 bases, the J end lost 12 bases, and 11 bases lay between the germline ends. The CDR3 loop reads CASSDGGIVQFF. For the CDR3, the DNA is TGTGCCAGCAGTGACGGAGGGATTGTGCAGTTCTTC.

The chain joins TRBV6-2 or TRBV6-3 to TRBJ2-1, with 8 bases fitting TRBD2. The CDR3 has 13 residues. The junction had 4 bases not matched to a gene; V was cut back by 2 bases and J by 10 bases. Germline V gene data show CDR1 as MNHEY and CDR2 as SVGEGT. The CDR3 reads CASSYAGGGEQFF. The DNA for the CDR3 is TGTGCCAGCAGTTACGCGGGGGGTGGGGAGCAGTTCTTC.

The V and J genes are TRBV4-3 and TRBJ2-1; 9 positions match TRBD2. J lost 15 bases, V lost 0 bases, and 9 bases had no gene match. Germline V CDR1 and CDR2: LGHNA, YSLEER. The CDR3 totals 14 residues. CDR3 coding DNA: TGCGCCAGCAGCCAAGATCGGGGGCGGGGGGGCACGTTCTTC. The encoded protein is CASSQDRGRGGTFF.